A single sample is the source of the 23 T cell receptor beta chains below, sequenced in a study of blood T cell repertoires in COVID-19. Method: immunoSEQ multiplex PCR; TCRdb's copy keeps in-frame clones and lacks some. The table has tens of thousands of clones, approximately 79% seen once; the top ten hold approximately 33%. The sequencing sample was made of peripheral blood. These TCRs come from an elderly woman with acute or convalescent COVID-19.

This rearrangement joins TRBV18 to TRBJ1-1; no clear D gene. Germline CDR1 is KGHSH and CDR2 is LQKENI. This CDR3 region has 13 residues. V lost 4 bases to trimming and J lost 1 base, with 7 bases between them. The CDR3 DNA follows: TGTGCCAGCTCACGTCCAGAGAACACTGAAGCTTTCTTT. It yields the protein CASSRPENTEAFF. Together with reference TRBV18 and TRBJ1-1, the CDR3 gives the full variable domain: NAGVMQNPRHLVRRRGQEARLRCSPMKGHSHVYWYRQLPEEGLKFMVYLQKENIIDESGMPKERFSAEFPKEGPSILRIQQVVRGDSAAYFCASSRPENTEAFFGQGTRLTVV.

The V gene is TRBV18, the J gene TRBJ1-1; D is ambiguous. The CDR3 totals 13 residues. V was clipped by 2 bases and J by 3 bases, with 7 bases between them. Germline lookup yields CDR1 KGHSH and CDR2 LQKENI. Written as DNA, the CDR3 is TGTGCCAGCTCACCAACCGGGGACACTGAAGCTTTCTTT. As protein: CASSPTGDTEAFF.

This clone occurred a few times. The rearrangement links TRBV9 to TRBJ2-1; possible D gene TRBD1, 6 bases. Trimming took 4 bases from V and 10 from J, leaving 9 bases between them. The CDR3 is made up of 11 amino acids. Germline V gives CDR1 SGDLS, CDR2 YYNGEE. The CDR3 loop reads CASSIGTEQFF. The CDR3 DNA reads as TGTGCCAGCAGCATTGGGACAGAGCAGTTCTTC.

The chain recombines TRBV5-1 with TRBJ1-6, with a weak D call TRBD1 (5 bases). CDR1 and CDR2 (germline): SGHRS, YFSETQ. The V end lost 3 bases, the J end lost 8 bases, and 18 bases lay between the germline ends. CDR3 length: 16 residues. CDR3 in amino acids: CASSWGRADNHSPLHF. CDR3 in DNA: TGCGCCAGCAGCTGGGGGAGGGCGGATAACCATTCACCCCTCCACTTT.

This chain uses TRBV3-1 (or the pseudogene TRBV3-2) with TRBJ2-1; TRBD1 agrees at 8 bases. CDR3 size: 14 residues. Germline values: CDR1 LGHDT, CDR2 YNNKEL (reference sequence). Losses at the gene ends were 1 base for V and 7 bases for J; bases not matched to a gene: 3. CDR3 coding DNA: TGTGCCAGCAGCCAAGGGACAGGGTCGAATGAGCAGTTCTTC. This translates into CASSQGTGSNEQFF.

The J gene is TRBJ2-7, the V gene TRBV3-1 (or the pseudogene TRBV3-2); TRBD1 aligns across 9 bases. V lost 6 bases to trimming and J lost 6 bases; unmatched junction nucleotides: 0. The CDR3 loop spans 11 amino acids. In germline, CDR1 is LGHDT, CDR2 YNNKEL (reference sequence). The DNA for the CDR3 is TGTGCCAGCAGGGGACAGGGCGAGCAGTACTTC. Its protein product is CASRGQGEQYF.

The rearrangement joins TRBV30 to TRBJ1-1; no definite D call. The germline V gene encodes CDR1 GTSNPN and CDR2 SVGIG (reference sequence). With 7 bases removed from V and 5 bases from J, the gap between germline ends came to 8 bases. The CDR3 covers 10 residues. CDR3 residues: CAFSRTEAFF. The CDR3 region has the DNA TGTGCCTTTTCGAGGACTGAAGCTTTCTTT.

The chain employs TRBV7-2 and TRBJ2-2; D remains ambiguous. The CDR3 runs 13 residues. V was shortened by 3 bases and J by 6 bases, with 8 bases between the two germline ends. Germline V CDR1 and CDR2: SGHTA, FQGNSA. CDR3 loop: CASSLTLPGELFF. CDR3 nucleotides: TGTGCCAGCAGCTTGACATTGCCCGGGGAGCTGTTTTTT.

The CDR3 DNA is TGTGCCTGGAGATGGCAGATGAACACTGAAGCTTTCTTT. Its protein product is CAWRWQMNTEAFF. This chain joins TRBV30 and TRBJ1-1; no reliable D call. This CDR3 region has 13 residues. V lost 3 bases, J lost 0 bases, and 8 bases lay in between. Germline-derived CDR1 and CDR2 are GTSNPN and SVGIG (reference sequence).

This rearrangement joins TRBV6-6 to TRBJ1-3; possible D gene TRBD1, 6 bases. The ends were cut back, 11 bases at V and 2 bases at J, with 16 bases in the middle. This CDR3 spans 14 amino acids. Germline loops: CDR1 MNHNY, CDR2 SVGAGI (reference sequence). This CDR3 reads CASSRGSAGNTIYF. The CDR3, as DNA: TGTGCCTCCAGCAGGGGTTCCGCTGGAAACACCATATATTTT.

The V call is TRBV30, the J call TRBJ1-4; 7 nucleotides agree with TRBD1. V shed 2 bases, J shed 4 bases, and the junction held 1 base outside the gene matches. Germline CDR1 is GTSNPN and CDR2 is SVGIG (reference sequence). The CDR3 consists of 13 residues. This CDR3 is CAWSTGVNEKLFF. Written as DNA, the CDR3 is TGTGCCTGGAGTACAGGGGTTAATGAAAAACTGTTTTTT.

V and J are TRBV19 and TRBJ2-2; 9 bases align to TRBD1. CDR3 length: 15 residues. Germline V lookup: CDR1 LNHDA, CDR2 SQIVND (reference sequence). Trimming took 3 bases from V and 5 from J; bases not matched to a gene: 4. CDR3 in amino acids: CASSIGTGTTGELFF. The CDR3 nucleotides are TGTGCCAGTAGTATCGGGACAGGGACAACCGGGGAGCTGTTTTTT.

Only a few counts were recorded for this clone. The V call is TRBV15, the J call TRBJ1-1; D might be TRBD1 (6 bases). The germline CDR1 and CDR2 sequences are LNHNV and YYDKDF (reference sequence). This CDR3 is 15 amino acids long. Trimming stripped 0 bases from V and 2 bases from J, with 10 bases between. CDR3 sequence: CATSREQGFNTEAFF. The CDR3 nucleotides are TGTGCCACCAGCAGAGAACAGGGATTCAACACTGAAGCTTTCTTT. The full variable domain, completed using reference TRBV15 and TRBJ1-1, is DAMVIQNPRYQVTQFGKPVTLSCSQTLNHNVMYWYQQKSSQAPKLLFHYYDKDFNNEADTPDNFQSRRPNTSFCFLDIRSPGLGDTAMYLCATSREQGFNTEAFFGQGTRLTVV.

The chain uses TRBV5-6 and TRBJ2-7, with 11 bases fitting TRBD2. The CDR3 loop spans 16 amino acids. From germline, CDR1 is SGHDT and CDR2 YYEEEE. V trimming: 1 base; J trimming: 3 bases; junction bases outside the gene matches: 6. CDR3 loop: CASSLPSGRRDYEQYF. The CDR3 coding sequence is TGTGCCAGCAGCTTGCCTAGCGGGAGGAGAGACTACGAGCAGTACTTC.

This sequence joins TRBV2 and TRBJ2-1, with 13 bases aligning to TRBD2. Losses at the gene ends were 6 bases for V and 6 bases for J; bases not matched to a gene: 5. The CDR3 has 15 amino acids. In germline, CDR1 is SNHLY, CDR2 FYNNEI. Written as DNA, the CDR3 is TGTGCCAGCAGACTAGCGGGAGGGCTCCGCAATGAGCAGTTCTTC. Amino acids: CASRLAGGLRNEQFF.

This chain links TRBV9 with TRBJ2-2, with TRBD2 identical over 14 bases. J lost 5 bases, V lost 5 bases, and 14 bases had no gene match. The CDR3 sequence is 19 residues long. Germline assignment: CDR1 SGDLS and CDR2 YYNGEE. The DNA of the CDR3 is TGTGCCAGCAGTCCTCCGGGACTAGCGGGAGCGGGTGTGACCGGGGAGCTGTTTTTT. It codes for CASSPPGLAGAGVTGELFF.

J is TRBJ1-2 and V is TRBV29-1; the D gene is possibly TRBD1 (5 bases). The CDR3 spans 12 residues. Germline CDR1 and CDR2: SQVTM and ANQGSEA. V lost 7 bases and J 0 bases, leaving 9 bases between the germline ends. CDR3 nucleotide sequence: TGCAGCGAATTGGACACTAACTATGGCTACACCTTC. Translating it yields CSELDTNYGYTF. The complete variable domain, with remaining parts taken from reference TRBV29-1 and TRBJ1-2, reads SAVISQKPSRDICQRGTSLTIQCQVDSQVTMMFWYRQQPGQSLTLIATANQGSEATYESGFVIDKFPISRPNLTFSTLTVSNMSPEDSSIYLCSELDTNYGYTFGSGTRLTVV.

The chain's CDR3 is CASRGTGRNGSPLHF. The DNA of the CDR3 is TGTGCCAGCAGGGGGACAGGGAGGAATGGTTCACCCCTCCACTTT. The chain uses TRBV2 and TRBJ1-6, with 9 bases lining up with TRBD1. V lost 6 bases to trimming and J lost 9 bases; unmatched junction nucleotides: 9. Germline loops: CDR1 SNHLY, CDR2 FYNNEI. The CDR3 is 15 amino acids.

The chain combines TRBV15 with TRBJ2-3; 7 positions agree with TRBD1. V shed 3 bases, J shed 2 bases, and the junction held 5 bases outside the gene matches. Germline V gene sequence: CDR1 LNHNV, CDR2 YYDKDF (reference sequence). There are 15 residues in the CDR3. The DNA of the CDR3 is TGTGCCACCAGCAGGGAAGACAGGGCCACAGATACGCAGTATTTT. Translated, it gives CATSREDRATDTQYF.

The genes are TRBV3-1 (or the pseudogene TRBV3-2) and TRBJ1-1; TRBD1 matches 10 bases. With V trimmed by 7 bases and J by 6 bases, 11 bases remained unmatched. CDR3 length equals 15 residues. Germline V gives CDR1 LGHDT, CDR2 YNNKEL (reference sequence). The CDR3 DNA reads TGTGCCAGCACCCTCAGGACAGGGGGAACATCTGAAGCTTTCTTT. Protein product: CASTLRTGGTSEAFF.

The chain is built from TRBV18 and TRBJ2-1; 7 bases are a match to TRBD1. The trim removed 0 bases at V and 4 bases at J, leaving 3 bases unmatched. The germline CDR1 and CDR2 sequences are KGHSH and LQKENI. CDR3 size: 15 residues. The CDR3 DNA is TGTGCCAGCTCACCACCGGGGACAGAATACAATGAGCAGTTCTTC. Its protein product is CASSPPGTEYNEQFF.

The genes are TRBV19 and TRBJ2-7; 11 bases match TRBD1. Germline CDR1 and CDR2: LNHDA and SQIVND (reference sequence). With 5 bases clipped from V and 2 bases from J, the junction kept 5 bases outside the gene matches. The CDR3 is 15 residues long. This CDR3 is CASSGQGALPYEQYF. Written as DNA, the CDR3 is TGTGCCAGTAGTGGACAGGGGGCTCTTCCCTACGAGCAGTACTTC. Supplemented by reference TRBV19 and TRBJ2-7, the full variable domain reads DGGITQSPKYLFRKEGQNVTLSCEQNLNHDAMYWYRQDPGQGLRLIYYSQIVNDFQKGDIAEGYSVSREKKESFPLTVTSAQKNPTAFYLCASSGQGALPYEQYFGPGTRLTVT.

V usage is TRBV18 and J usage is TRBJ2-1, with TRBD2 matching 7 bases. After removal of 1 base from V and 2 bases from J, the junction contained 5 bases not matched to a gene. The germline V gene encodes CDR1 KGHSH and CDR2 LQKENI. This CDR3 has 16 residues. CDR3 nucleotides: TGTGCCAGCTCACCACGGGGGGGAAACCCCTACAATGAGCAGTTCTTC. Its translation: CASSPRGGNPYNEQFF.